The text below deals with one T cell receptor beta chain. Its antigen remains unknown. Each patient went into thyroid surgery without having received any treatment. This record belongs to a study of metastatic and nonmetastatic thyroid tumors. Study summary: Both malignant and benign thyroid patients supplied peripheral blood and tumor or nodule tissue samples, across which the repertoires of these patients were then compared. Notes on the study in general: Significantly higher TCR beta diversity was reportedly seen in malignant thyroid tumors than benign nodules, in blood and tumor.

In the original analysis: It was from CDR3 differences across clinicopathological groups that a distant-metastasis classifier for papillary thyroid cancer was built. MiXCR re-clonotyped the PCR reads for TCRdb. None of the V and J calls come from the authors' own analysis; TCRdb made them. The sample carries tens of thousands of clones, 25% recorded once. CDR1 is MNHNS and CDR2 is SASEGT in the germline V gene. The length of the CDR3 is 15 residues. Germline trimming cut 4 bases from V and 1 base from J; bases unmatched to any gene: 3. The gene calls are TRBV6-1 and TRBJ2-7; 11 nucleotides match TRBD2. The sequenced sample was blood. The clonotype was recovered from a female donor with papillary thyroid cancer or a benign thyroid nodule (not recorded which). Some clones in this sample may be carry-over from other donors' samples. The CDR3 here is CASSARTSGSYEQYF. The CDR3, as DNA: TGTGCCAGCAGTGCCAGGACTAGCGGGTCCTACGAGCAGTACTTC.